This T cell receptor beta chain was found in a study of technical replicates of blood from a handful of donors. Per the germline V gene, CDR1 is MNHEY and CDR2 is SMNVEV (reference sequence). The CDR3 length is 13 residues. Trimming took 6 bases from V and 12 from J, leaving 15 bases between them. Measured with immunoSEQ multiplex PCR; TCRdb has only the in-frame clones, and not every one. The sample carries more than 65,000 clones, 88% recorded once. This clone was counted a few times. Sequencing used PBMCs. The receptor's source is a human donor in good health. Some clones in this sample may be carry-over from other donors' samples. The rearrangement links TRBV27 to TRBJ1-6; D not certain. CDR3 loop: CASRGADGRPLHF. Written as DNA, the CDR3 is TGTGCCAGCAGGGGTGCCGATGGGAGACCCCTCCACTTT.